What follows are 2 T cell receptor beta chains derived from one specimen sequenced in a study of blood T cell repertoires in COVID-19. Libraries were prepared by immunoSEQ multiplex PCR; TCRdb keeps only in-frame clonotypes and omits some of them. Among roughly 140,000 clones, 84% were seen once, and the ten largest hold approximately 6.1%. What was sequenced was peripheral blood. These receptors originate from a human donor in a cohort sampled during active COVID-19.

The chain is built from TRBV23-1 and TRBJ1-2; 9 bases map to TRBD1. TRBV23-1 is identified as an open reading frame with a role that is uncertain. The V segment lost 6 bases and the J segment 0 bases; nucleotides outside the gene matches: 5. The CDR3 is 15 amino acids. In DNA form, the CDR3 reads TGCGCCAGCAGGGACAGGGGCTACACTAACTATGGCTACACCTTC. It encodes CASRDRGYTNYGYTF.

A single count supports this clone. This chain joins TRBV27 and TRBJ2-3, with 9 bases aligning to TRBD1. CDR3 length: 14 residues. The germline V gene has CDR1 MNHEY and CDR2 SMNVEV (reference sequence). With V trimmed by 3 bases and J by 4 bases, 2 bases remained unmatched. The CDR3 sequence is CASSLNRGPDTQYF. The CDR3 nucleotides read TGTGCCAGCAGTTTGAACAGGGGGCCAGATACGCAGTATTTT.